This T cell receptor beta chain was sequenced in a study of blood T cell repertoires in COVID-19. Per the germline V gene, CDR1 is MRHNA and CDR2 is SNTAGT. CDR3 size: 17 residues. The ends lost 0 bases at V and 6 bases at J; junction bases unmatched: 10. Generated by immunoSEQ multiplex PCR, the TCRdb table keeps only in-frame clones and is missing some. The sample holds hundreds of thousands of clones, over 80% seen once. The TCR originated in a woman aged 40 to 49 who had recovered from COVID-19. The genes are TRBV6-4 and TRBJ2-2, with 7 bases lining up with TRBD1. Sequencing was carried out using peripheral blood. In DNA form, the CDR3 reads TGTGCCAGCAGTGACTCCGAGAGACAGGGTCGGGCCGGGGAGCTGTTTTTT. This encodes CASSDSERQGRAGELFF.